This T cell receptor (beta chain) originates from a study of graft-versus-host responses after intestinal transplantation. For the study at large: Recipients across the board were started on anti-thymocyte globulin induction, then kept on tacrolimus and steroids for roughly 3 years.

TCRdb keeps only in-frame clones here, not all; method: immunoSEQ multiplex PCR. The table lists about 50,000 clones, around 90% of them singletons. Study observations and caveats: Allograft clonal ratios (graft-versus-host to host-versus-graft) were high in patients who had graft-donor T cell macrochimerism. Peak circulating GvH clone levels tracked with early post-transplant HvG declines. Researchers found GvH clones in recipient marrow, and some showed up first in ileum or blood.

This clone was seen only a few times. The antigen is unknown. Per the germline V gene, CDR1 is MNHEY and CDR2 is SVGAGI. The ends were cut back, 2 bases at V and 7 bases at J, with 6 bases in the middle. The CDR3 length is 12 residues. Sequencing used unstimulated CD4+ T cells sorted from spleen or lymph node cells, obtained before transplant. The clonotype comes from a human donor who was the organ donor for an intestinal transplant. The V gene is TRBV6-5, the J gene TRBJ2-1; D perhaps matches TRBD1 (6 bases). This CDR3 reads CASSYRGNEQFF. The CDR3 DNA reads as TGTGCCAGCAGTTACAGGGGGAATGAGCAGTTCTTC.